This T cell receptor (beta chain) was found in a study of T cell repertoires and HLA-DP antigens (dated by TCRdb to 2017 to 2018). Some background on the complete study: The study used an in vitro model of CD4+ T cell alloreactivity in which transduced HeLa cells presented allogeneic HLA-DP. Compared with self, one alloantigen differed at one amino acid in the peptide-binding groove and the other differed at fewer than eleven, modelling structurally similar versus dissimilar alloantigens. The three donors, two male and one female, ranged from the 18-to-29 to the 60-to-69 age band. The average DNA input was around 220 ng for sorted CD137+CD4+ samples versus approximately 1,200 ng for pre-culture CD4+ samples. The investigation overall reported the following: The study was limited by having just a few donors, by relying on a non-physiological HeLa antigen-presenting system, and by using total CD4+ cells as responders. The naive and memory CD4+ repertoires were not analysed as separate populations. Clones undetected before culture had an average cumulative frequency of around 35% against one allele and roughly 50% against the other. Sorted CD137+ cells showed similar clonality against both alloantigens (about 0.39), much higher than the clonality of pre-culture samples (approximately 0.04).

Worth noting for this clone: No antigen is known for it. No base qualities exist here, and no much larger clone lies one base off it.

Reading the germline V gene gives CDR1 MNHEY and CDR2 SVGAGI. Inclusive of the bounding cysteine and phenylalanine, the CDR3 is 15 residues long. CDR3 DNA only is kept here, 45 bases in frame from base 1. Germline trimming amounts to 5 bases on V and 7 bases on J, with 7 as the count of junction bases outside the gene matches. The immunoSEQ multiplex PCR, with forward primers for 54 TRBV segments and reverse primers for 13 TRBJ segments, was used to amplify TCRB CDR3 regions. Pre-culture CD4+ samples were sequenced at deep resolution with a target of more than 150,000 T cell genomes. Sequencing of the amplicons on an Illumina HiSeq System generated 87 bp reads spanning the CDR3. Regarding the original processing steps: Correction for PCR and sequencing errors was applied to reads, and CDR3 regions were defined through alignment to IMGT reference sequences. Synthetic template pools were used to estimate counts of templates and unique rearrangements. Clonality was computed by subtracting Pielou's evenness from 1. The Daley-Smith estimator was used to estimate richness. Morisita's index was used to measure repertoire overlap. Clones found in cultured samples but undetected in the pre-culture repertoire of the corresponding donor were defined as low-abundance clones. Not all clones reach the TCRdb copy of this immuneACCESS table, which keeps in-frame sequences only. Checked studies attribute under half of the gap to unresolved V genes and leave the rest unexplained. The DNA gave D and trimming, while V, J and clone size come from that table. This sample is represented by over 100,000 clones; around 93% of them were singletons. The leading ten clones occupy 0.27% of the sample.

Magnetic bead negative selection was used to isolate untouched CD4+ T cells from Ficoll-separated PBMC, with an average purity of roughly 98%. Magnetic beads were used to isolate untouched CD4+ T cells from Ficoll-separated PBMC, giving 95% to 98% purity with negligible CD8+ contamination. Donors were a few healthy blood donors whose buffy coats supplied peripheral blood mononuclear cells. All three donors were CMV seronegative. The DNeasy Blood & Tissue Kit was used to extract genomic DNA. Genomic DNA from sorted CD137+CD4+ cells and from pre-culture CD4+ baseline samples of each subject was subjected to TCRB sequencing.

The sequence links TRBV6-5 to TRBJ2-1, with 11 bases in between that match TRBD1. The TCR originated in a woman under 30 in good health and CMV-seronegative. Sequenced input: CD4+ T cells from PBMCs. The CDR3 reads CASSRPGTGGNEQFF. The bases read TGTGCCAGCAGTCGACCCGGGACAGGGGGTAATGAGCAGTTCTTC.